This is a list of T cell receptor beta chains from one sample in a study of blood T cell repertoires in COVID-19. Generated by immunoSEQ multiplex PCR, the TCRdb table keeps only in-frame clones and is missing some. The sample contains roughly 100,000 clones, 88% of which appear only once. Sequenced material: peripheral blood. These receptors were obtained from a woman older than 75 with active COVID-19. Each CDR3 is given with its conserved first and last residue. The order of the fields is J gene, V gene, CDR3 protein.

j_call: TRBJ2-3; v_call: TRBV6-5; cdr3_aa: CASSYSNRGPADTQYF
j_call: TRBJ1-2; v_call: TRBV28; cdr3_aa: CASKGDYGYTF
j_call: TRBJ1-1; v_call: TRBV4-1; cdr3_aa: CASSQAPARGGEAFF
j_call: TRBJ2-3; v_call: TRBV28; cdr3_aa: CASSPVLGTDTQYF
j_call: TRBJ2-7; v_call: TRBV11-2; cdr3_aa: CASSTARGSYEQYF
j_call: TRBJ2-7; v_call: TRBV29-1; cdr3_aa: CSVRGTWDSYEQYF
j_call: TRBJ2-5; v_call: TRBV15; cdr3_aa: CATSRDTSRQETQYF
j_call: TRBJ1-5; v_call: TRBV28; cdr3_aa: CASSSGDRSQPQHF
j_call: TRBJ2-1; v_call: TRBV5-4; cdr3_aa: CASSLRTPGGPYEQFF
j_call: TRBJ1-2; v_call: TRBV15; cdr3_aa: CATSRGQGDYGYTF
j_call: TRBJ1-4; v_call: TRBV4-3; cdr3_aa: CASSPTHSLRAEKLFF
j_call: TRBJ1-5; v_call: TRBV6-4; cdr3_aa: CASSPPEEYYSNQPQHF
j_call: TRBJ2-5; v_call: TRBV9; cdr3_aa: CASSVDGRTGTSWETQYF
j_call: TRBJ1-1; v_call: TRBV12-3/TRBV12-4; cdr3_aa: CASSLTGDTEAFF
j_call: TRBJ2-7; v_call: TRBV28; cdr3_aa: CASSKTPTYEQYF
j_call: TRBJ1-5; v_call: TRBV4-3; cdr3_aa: CASSQSFNQPQHF
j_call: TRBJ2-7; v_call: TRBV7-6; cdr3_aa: CASSEQTSPTYEQYF
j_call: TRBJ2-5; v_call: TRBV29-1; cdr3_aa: CSVSSSGSGETQYF
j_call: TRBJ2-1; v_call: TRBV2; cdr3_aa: CASNQGPNEQFF
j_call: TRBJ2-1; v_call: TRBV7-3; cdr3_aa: CASSLSGSPNEQFF
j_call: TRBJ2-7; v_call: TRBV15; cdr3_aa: CATSRDGAGADEQYF
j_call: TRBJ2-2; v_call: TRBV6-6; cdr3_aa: CASSSTGGKNTGELFF
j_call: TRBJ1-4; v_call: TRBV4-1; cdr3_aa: CASSQPPRATNEKLFF
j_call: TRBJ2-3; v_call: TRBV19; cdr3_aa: CASSPLSRRTDTQYF
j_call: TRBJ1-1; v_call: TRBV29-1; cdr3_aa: CSVLAHRGWVGTEAFF
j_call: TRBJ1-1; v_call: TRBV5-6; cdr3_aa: CASSLFRGTEAFF
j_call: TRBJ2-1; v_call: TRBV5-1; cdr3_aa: CASSPVGGGLPGGEQFF
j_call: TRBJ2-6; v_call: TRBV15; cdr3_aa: CATTLGTLSGANVLTF
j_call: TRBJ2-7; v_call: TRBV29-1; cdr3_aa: CSVVRDRSSYEQYF
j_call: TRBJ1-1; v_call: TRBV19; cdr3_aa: CASSGTISEAFF
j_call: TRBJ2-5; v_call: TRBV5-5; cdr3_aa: CASSLIATPEETQYF
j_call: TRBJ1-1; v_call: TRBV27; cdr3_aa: CASSAHREGAEAFF
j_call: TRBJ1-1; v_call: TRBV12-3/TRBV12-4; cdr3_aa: CASSSTVYTEAFF
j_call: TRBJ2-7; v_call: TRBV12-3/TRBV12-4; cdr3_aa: CASSSGSPYEQYF
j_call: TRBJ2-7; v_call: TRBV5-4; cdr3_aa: CASSLGQGLNEQYF
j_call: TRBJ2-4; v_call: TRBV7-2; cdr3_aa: CASSLGVIQYF
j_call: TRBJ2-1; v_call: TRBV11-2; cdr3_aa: CASSSPFRTGLEEQFF
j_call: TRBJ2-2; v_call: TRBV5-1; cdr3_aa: CASSPLNRVSGELFF
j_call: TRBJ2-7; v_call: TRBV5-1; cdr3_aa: CASSLAPGTQTYEQYF
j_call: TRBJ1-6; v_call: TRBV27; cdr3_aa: CASRHRADPNNSPLHF
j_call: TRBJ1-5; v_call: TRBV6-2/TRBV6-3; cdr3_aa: CASSYTHNSNQPQHF
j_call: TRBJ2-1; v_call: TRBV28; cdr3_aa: CASSPGTLHNEQFF
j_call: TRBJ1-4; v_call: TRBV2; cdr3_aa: CASSVDRASNEKLFF
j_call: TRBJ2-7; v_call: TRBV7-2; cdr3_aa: CASSLAKGEGYEQYF
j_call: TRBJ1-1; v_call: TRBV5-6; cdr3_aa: CASRRGQGAEAFF
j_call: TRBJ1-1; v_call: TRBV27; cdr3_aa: CASSSDRGTEAFF
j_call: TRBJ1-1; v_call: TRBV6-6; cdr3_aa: CASSYRVPDTEAFF
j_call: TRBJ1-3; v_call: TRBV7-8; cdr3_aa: CASSRDPGQPSGNTIYF
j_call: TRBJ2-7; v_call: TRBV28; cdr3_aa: CASSSPPESRREQYF
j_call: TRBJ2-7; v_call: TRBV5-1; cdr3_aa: CASSPRPGQIYEQYF
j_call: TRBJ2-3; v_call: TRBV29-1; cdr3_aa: CSVSDSSTSTDTQYF